This T cell receptor (beta chain) was recovered during a study of blood T cell repertoires in COVID-19 (dated by TCRdb to 2020 to 2021). Regarding the complete study: Samples from collaborators originated in the United States, Italy and Spain and spanned both the acute and convalescent phases of COVID-19. The material from the prospective study consisted of cDNA or gDNA derived from T cells, B-cell-depleted T cells, or PBMCs. The dataset comprised deeply sampled blood TCRbeta repertoires from subjects exposed to, actively infected with, or recovered from COVID-19. The repertoires were released in a freely available public database meant as a resource for research on the immune response to SARS-CoV-2. The samples were drawn from the first 160 participants of the ongoing ImmuneRACE study and from over 950 subjects provided by 6 global collaborators. Sample metadata almost always included a de-identified subject ID, COVID-19 status, age in years and sex. Where available, HLA class I and class II types were taken from metadata supplied by the sample provider and were not determined by assay-based typing. The research as a whole found: Clinical and demographic metadata were provided uncurated, with the amount varying by source and participant.

CDR1 is given as MNHEY and CDR2 as SVGAGI, both from the germline V gene. V is cut by 6 bases and J by 0 bases, and the space between the germline ends is 14 bases. There are 15 amino acids in the CDR3, from cysteine to phenylalanine inclusive. Only the CDR3 portion is preserved as DNA: 45 bases, with reading frame beginning at the first base. As concerns this clone: Its antigen target is currently unknown. It has no much larger one-base neighbor in the sample; base qualities were not kept.

Whole blood was collected in K2EDTA tubes by collaborating institutions according to the institutions' own protocols. Collaborator samples were shipped for TCRbeta analysis as frozen whole blood, isolated PBMCs, or DNA extracted from either sample type. TCRbeta CDR3 regions were amplified from genomic DNA by means of the immunoSEQ Assay, a bias-controlled multiplex PCR. The paper's data handling went like this. The number of nucleated cells in each sample was estimated from the amplification of reference gene primers within the assay. Sequence reads were collapsed and filtered to measure the absolute abundance of every unique TCRbeta CDR3 rearrangement. For each sample, productive Simpson clonality was calculated as the square root of Simpson's diversity index over productive rearrangements. TCRdb took over this immuneACCESS table, retaining in-frame rearrangements with V and J assigned. Such tables are incomplete; in checked studies, under half of the missing clones stem from an unresolved V gene, and the remainder is unexplained. V and J calls and clone size follow that table, whereas D and trimming were derived from the DNA. The sample has about 220,000 clones on record, 65% to 85% of them singletons. The top ten clonotypes cover around 13% of the sample.

This TCR came from a human donor in a cohort sampled during active COVID-19. Material: peripheral blood. The rearrangement combines TRBV6-5 with TRBJ2-5; the D gene is perhaps TRBD2, from 6 matching bases. The DNA is TGTGCCAGCAGACTGCGGGGCTGGTACCAAGAGACCCAGTACTTC. It is translated as CASRLRGWYQETQYF.